The 5 T cell receptor beta chains reported below all come from one sample, sequenced in a study of shared clonotypes between healthy human individuals. Cells designated naive CD8 were CD45RO-negative and were positively selected for CCR7, with terminally differentiated effector memory CD45RA+ cells excluded. Sequenced by immunoSEQ multiplex PCR; TCRdb stores in-frame clones only, minus some. The table shows approximately 2,000,000 clones, with 93% occurring only once. Sequences were obtained from naive CD8+ T cells from PBMCs. These receptors came from a man between 18 and 29 years old in good health. Some clones in this sample may be carry-over from other donors' samples.

The V and J genes are TRBV4-1 and TRBJ2-7, with unresolved D. Germline V lookup: CDR1 MGHRA, CDR2 YSYEKL. The CDR3 runs 12 residues. V lost 4 bases to trimming and J lost 4 bases, with 8 bases between them. The CDR3 DNA sequence: TGCGCCAGCAGCCGTGACGGATACGAGCAGTACTTC. Amino acids: CASSRDGYEQYF.

V and J are TRBV10-2 and TRBJ2-1; no firm D call. V was shortened by 5 bases and J by 0 bases, with 11 bases between the two germline ends. This CDR3 spans 15 amino acids. Per the germline V gene, CDR1 is WSHSY and CDR2 is SAAADI. The CDR3 DNA follows: TGCGCCAGCAGTCTCCGGGCCGTCTCCTACAATGAGCAGTTCTTC. Translation gives CASSLRAVSYNEQFF.

The V gene is TRBV7-7, the J gene TRBJ2-5; 7 bases match TRBD1. V gave up 4 bases and J gave up 5 bases; unmatched junction bases: 4. This CDR3 has 13 amino acids. Germline V gene sequence: CDR1 SSHAT, CDR2 FNYEAQ (reference sequence). The CDR3 protein is CASSSDRVETQYF. Here the CDR3 DNA reads TGTGCCAGCAGCTCTGACAGGGTGGAGACCCAGTACTTC.

Only one count was recorded for this clone. This sequence joins TRBV6-1 and TRBJ2-7; 9 bases match TRBD2. The CDR3 spans 15 residues. CDR1 and CDR2 from the germline V gene are MNHNS and SASEGT. The V gene end was trimmed by 3 bases and the J gene end by 1 base; junction bases not matched to a gene: 4. The CDR3 spells CASSDHLAGSYEQYF. In DNA form, the CDR3 reads TGTGCCAGCAGTGACCATCTAGCGGGGTCCTACGAGCAGTACTTC.

This clone was recorded once. The J gene is TRBJ2-7, the V gene TRBV7-8; TRBD2 is a possible D gene (6 bases). The V gene lost 1 base and the J gene lost 2 bases, with 12 bases spanning the gap. Germline CDR1 SGHVS, CDR2 FQNEAQ. This CDR3 has 15 residues. CDR3 sequence (DNA): TGTGCCAGCAGCTTAGATCGGACTACCACCTACGAGCAGTACTTC. It specifies CASSLDRTTTYEQYF.